This entry features one T cell receptor (beta chain) sequence. Antigen specificity is unknown. This entry is derived from a study of graft-versus-host responses after intestinal transplantation. General study results and limits: Allografts carried high graft-versus-host to host-versus-graft clonal ratios in patients having graft-donor T cell macrochimerism.

Germline V gives CDR1 KGHSH, CDR2 LQKENI. V was clipped by 3 bases and J by 1 base, with 10 bases between them. The CDR3 covers 16 residues. TCRdb keeps only in-frame clones here, not all; method: immunoSEQ multiplex PCR. The sample holds about 20,000 clones; around 78% are singletons and the top ten take around 3%. Lamina propria and intraepithelial lymphocytes were released by processing graft tissue. The receptor's source is a human patient who received an intestinal transplant, so some T cells may come from the graft donor. The sample consisted of ileum tissue, taken 12 days after intestinal transplant. The V call is TRBV18, the J call TRBJ2-6; maybe TRBD1 (5 bases). Written as DNA, the CDR3 is TGTGCCAGCTCACCGCAGACAGAGTCTGGGGCCAACGTCCTGACTTTC. As protein: CASSPQTESGANVLTF. The whole variable domain, remainder taken from reference TRBV18 and TRBJ2-6, is NAGVMQNPRHLVRRRGQEARLRCSPMKGHSHVYWYRQLPEEGLKFMVYLQKENIIDESGMPKERFSAEFPKEGPSILRIQQVVRGDSAAYFCASSPQTESGANVLTFGAGSRLTVL.